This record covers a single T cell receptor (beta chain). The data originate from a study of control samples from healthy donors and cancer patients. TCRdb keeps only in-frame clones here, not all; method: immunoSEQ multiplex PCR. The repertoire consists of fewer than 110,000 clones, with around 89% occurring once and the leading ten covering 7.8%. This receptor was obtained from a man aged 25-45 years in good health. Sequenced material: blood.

CDR3 DNA sequence: TGTGCCAGCAGCTTAGAACACTACTCGAGCTCCTACAATGAGCAGTTCTTC. Its translation: CASSLEHYSSSYNEQFF. This chain uses TRBV7-6 with TRBJ2-1; D gene uncertain. The V gene's germline CDR1 is SGHVS and CDR2 FNYEAQ. CDR3 length: 17 amino acids. V dropped 1 base and J dropped 0 bases, with 13 bases sitting between them. Full variable domain (remainder filled in from reference TRBV7-6 and TRBJ2-1): GAGVSQSPRYKVTKRGQDVALRCDPISGHVSLYWYRQALGQGPEFLTYFNYEAQQDKSGLPNDRFSAERPEGSISTLTIQRTEQRDSAMYRCASSLEHYSSSYNEQFFGPGTRLTVL.